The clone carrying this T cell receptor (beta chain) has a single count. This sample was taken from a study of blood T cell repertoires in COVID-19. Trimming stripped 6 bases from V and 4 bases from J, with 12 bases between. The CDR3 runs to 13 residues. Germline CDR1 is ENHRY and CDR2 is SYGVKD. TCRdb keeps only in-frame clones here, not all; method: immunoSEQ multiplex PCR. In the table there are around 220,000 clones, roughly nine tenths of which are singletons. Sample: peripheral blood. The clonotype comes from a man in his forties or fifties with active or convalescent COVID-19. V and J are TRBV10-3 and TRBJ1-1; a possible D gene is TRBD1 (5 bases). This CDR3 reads CAIRGRGVTEAFF. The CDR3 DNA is TGTGCCATCAGGGGGCGCGGGGTCACTGAAGCTTTCTTT.